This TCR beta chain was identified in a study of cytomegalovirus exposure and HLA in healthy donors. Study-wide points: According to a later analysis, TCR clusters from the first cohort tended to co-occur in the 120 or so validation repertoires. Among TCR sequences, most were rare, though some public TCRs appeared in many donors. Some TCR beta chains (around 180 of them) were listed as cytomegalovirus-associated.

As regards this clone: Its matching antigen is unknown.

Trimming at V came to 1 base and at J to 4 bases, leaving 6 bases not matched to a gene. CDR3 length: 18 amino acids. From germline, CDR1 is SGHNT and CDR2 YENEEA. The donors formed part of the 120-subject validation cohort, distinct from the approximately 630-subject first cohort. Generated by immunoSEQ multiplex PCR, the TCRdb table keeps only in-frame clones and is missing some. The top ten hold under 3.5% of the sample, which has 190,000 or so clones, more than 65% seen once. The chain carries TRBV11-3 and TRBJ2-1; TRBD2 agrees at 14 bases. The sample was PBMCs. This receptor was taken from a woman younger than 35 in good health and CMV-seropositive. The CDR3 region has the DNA TGTGCCAGCAGCTTAGGGAGGACTAGCGGGGGGCTTTACAATGAGCAGTTCTTC. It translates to CASSLGRTSGGLYNEQFF. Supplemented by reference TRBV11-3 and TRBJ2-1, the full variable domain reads EAGVVQSPRYKIIEKKQPVAFWCNPISGHNTLYWYLQNLGQGPELLIRYENEEAVDDSQLPKDRFSAERLKGVDSTLKIQPAELGDSAVYLCASSLGRTSGGLYNEQFFGPGTRLTVL.